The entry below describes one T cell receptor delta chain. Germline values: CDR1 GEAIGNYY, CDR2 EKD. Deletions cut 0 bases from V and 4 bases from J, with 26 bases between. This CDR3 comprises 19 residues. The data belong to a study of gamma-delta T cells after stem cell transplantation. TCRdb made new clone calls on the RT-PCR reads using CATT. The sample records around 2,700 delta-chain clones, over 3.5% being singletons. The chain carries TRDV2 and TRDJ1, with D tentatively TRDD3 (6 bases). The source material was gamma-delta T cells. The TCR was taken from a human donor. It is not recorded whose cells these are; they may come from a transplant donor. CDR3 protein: CACDTLTGTDWDHGDKLIF. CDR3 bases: TGTGCCTGTGACACCCTTACTGGGACCGATTGGGATCACGGCGATAAACTCATCTTT.